This T cell receptor (beta chain) comes out of a study of identical twins. Whole-study results and caveats: Sharing of beta out-of-frame sequences by twins showed a weaker excess.

Template switching added a universal primer site, and cDNA bore unique molecular identifiers. TCRdb redid the calling of the 5' RACE reads with MiXCR, one entry per CDR3 protein. The table has 500,000 to 550,000 distinct CDR3 sequences, about a fifth seen once; the top ten hold roughly 0.5%. In this sample, this clonotype turned up a few times. Its antigen is unidentified. With 6 bases removed from V and 0 bases from J, the gap between germline ends came to 8 bases. The germline gives CDR1 MDHEN, CDR2 SYDVKM. The length of the CDR3 is 13 residues. Another study also made use of these data, one on yellow fever vaccine responses in identical twins.

Sequenced material: CD4+ T cells sorted from blood. The gene calls are TRBV28 and TRBJ1-2; D uncertain. The TCR comes from a woman aged 18-29 years in good health. In DNA form, the CDR3 reads TGTGCCAGCAGCACTGGCCCTAACTATGGCTACACCTTC. This translates into CASSTGPNYGYTF.